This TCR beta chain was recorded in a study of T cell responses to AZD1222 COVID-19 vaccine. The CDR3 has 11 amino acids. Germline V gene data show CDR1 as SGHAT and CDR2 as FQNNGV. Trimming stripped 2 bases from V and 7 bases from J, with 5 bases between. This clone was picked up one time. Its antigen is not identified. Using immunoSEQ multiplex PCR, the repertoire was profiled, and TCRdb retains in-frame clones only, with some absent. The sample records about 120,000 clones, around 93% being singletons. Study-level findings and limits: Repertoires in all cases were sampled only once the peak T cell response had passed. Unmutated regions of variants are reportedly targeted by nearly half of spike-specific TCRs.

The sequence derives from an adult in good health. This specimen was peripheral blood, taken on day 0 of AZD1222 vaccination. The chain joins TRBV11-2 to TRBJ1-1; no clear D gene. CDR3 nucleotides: TGTGCCAGCAGCTTATCCTTTGAAGCTTTCTTT. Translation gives CASSLSFEAFF.